The next 29 T cell receptor beta chains were all read from a single sample in a study of blood T cell repertoires in COVID-19. TCRdb's copy holds only in-frame clones and misses some; the assay was immunoSEQ multiplex PCR. The sample includes around 310,000 clones, about 91% seen only once; the top ten take 9.5%. The sample taken for sequencing was PBMCs or T cells enriched from blood (not recorded which). These receptors were obtained from a woman in her forties who had recovered from COVID-19.

The rearrangement uses TRBV2 and TRBJ2-7, with 8 bases lining up with TRBD1. The CDR3 spans 14 residues. The J segment lost 9 bases and the V segment lost 3 bases, leaving 10 bases of the junction unmatched. Looked up from germline, CDR1 is SNHLY and CDR2 is FYNNEI. CDR3 bases: TGTGCCAGCAGTGAGGACAGGGAAATATCGGCGCAGTACTTC. Its translation is CASSEDREISAQYF.

V usage is TRBV20-1 and J usage is TRBJ2-7; D gene uncertain. The CDR3 has 15 residues. Per germline, CDR1 DFQATT and CDR2 SNEGSKA (reference sequence). Trimming removed 3 bases at V and 1 base at J, with 16 bases between. CDR3 amino acids: CSASSAQSGSYEQYF. The DNA for the CDR3 is TGCAGTGCTAGTTCGGCGCAGTCAGGTTCCTACGAGCAGTACTTC.

This clone was observed a single time. The chain couples TRBV6-5 to TRBJ2-7; possibly TRBD2 for D (7 bases). The ends were cut back, 0 bases at V and 7 bases at J, with 16 bases in the middle. In germline, CDR1 is MNHEY, CDR2 SVGAGI. The CDR3 totals 15 residues. The CDR3 DNA is TGTGCCAGCAGTTACTCGGGGACGGGGGGCCGGGAGCAGTACTTC. As protein: CASSYSGTGGREQYF.

The chain couples TRBV7-6 to TRBJ2-1, with 7 bases matching TRBD2. J was trimmed by 5 bases and V by 4 bases; bases with no gene match: 14. Germline V lookup: CDR1 SGHVS, CDR2 FNYEAQ. The CDR3 spans 17 residues. As DNA, the CDR3 is TGTGCCAGCAGCTCCGGGATAAAGCGGGGCCCCAACAATGAGCAGTTCTTC. It codes for CASSSGIKRGPNNEQFF.

The CDR3 reads CASSFGRSQYF. As DNA, the CDR3 is TGTGCCAGCAGCTTCGGCAGGTCGCAGTACTTC. V gene TRBV11-2 combines with J gene TRBJ2-7; D is ambiguous. The V end was cut by 3 bases, the J end by 9 bases, with 9 bases between. The CDR3 is 11 amino acids. Germline values: CDR1 SGHAT, CDR2 FQNNGV.

This chain joins TRBV18 and TRBJ1-5, with D perhaps matching TRBD1 (6 bases). In germline, CDR1 is KGHSH, CDR2 LQKENI. The germline V and J ends were trimmed by 4 bases and 7 bases, with 11 bases remaining between them. This CDR3 region has 13 residues. The CDR3 loop reads CASSLNREQPQHF. Here the CDR3 DNA reads TGTGCCAGCTCACTTAACAGGGAACAGCCCCAGCATTTT.

The chain links TRBV6-2 or TRBV6-3 to TRBJ1-2, with D maybe TRBD1 (6 bases). The CDR3 length is 16 residues. V was cut by 5 bases and J by 5 bases, with 21 bases left in between. Germline CDR1 MNHEY, CDR2 SVGEGT. In DNA, the CDR3 is TGTGCCAGCAGTAAGCGAAGGACAGATGTTAAGTATGGCTACACCTTC. Residues: CASSKRRTDVKYGYTF.

V is TRBV5-1 and J is TRBJ2-3; 9 nucleotides line up with TRBD1. V shed 4 bases and J 3 bases; nucleotides not matched to a gene: 6. The CDR3 covers 15 residues. Germline values: CDR1 SGHRS, CDR2 YFSETQ. CDR3 DNA sequence: TGCGCCAGCAGCCTCAGACAGGGGGAGACAGATACGCAGTATTTT. Its translation is CASSLRQGETDTQYF.

V and J are TRBV7-2 and TRBJ1-2; weak D call: TRBD1 (5 bases). This CDR3 has 16 residues. Germline CDR1 SGHTA, CDR2 FQGNSA. The V end lost 3 bases, the J end lost 4 bases, and 18 bases lay between the germline ends. Here the CDR3 DNA reads TGTGCCAGCAGCTTCTCAACCCTGGGGGAGGGCTATGGCTACACCTTC. Translation: CASSFSTLGEGYGYTF.

V gene TRBV21-1 combines with J gene TRBJ2-1; the DNA was not used to check the table's D call, TRBD2. TRBV21-1 is classified as a pseudogene. CDR3 length equals 14 residues. The CDR3 coding sequence is TGTGCCAGCAGTCTACCGTGCTGCTACAATGAGCAGTTCTTC. It translates to CASSLPCCYNEQFF.

The chain links TRBV5-8 to TRBJ2-2; 7 bases map to TRBD1. The V gene end was trimmed by 4 bases and the J gene end by 5 bases; junction bases not matched to a gene: 8. Germline lookup yields CDR1 SGHTS and CDR2 YDEGEE. The CDR3 length is 15 residues. The CDR3 DNA is TGTGCCAGCAGCCGACAGGGAAGAGAGACCGGGGAGCTGTTTTTT. Amino acids: CASSRQGRETGELFF.

Only a few counts were recorded for this clone. This rearrangement joins TRBV29-1 to TRBJ1-2; 8 bases match TRBD1. This CDR3 is built from 14 residues. Trimming at V came to 5 bases and at J to 4 bases, leaving 9 bases not matched to a gene. Germline-derived CDR1 and CDR2 are SQVTM and ANQGSEA. For the CDR3, the DNA is TGCAGCGTTCCGGTCAGGGGGCAAGTCTATGGCTACACCTTC. It yields the protein CSVPVRGQVYGYTF.

This clone was counted between two and nine times. The chain has TRBV7-3 and TRBJ1-5, with TRBD1 identical over 7 bases. Looked up from germline, CDR1 is SGHTA and CDR2 is FQGTGA. The CDR3 is 15 amino acids. V gave up 3 bases and J gave up 7 bases; unmatched junction bases: 9. The CDR3 is CASSFLDREQQPQHF. The CDR3 coding sequence is TGTGCCAGCAGCTTCCTAGACAGGGAACAGCAGCCCCAGCATTTT.

This CDR3 is CASSFRDILSSYNSPLHF. In DNA, the CDR3 is TGTGCCAGCAGCTTCCGGGACATCCTGAGCTCCTATAATTCACCCCTCCACTTT. The chain carries TRBV7-8 and TRBJ1-6, with a tentative D call TRBD1 (6 bases). Trimming removed 3 bases from V and 0 bases from J, with 15 bases in between. The CDR3 sequence is 18 residues long. Per the germline V gene, CDR1 is SGHVS and CDR2 is FQNEAQ.

The V call is TRBV30, the J call TRBJ1-1, with D possibly TRBD1 on 6 matching bases. The CDR3 totals 18 residues. Between the trimmed V and J ends, which lost 3 bases and 1 base, there was a span of 24 bases. CDR1 GTSNPN and CDR2 SVGIG come from the germline V gene (reference sequence). CDR3 loop: CAWSPTRGSLRGNTEAFF. The CDR3 nucleotides read TGTGCCTGGAGCCCAACCAGGGGTTCCCTCAGGGGGAACACTGAAGCTTTCTTT.

The chain combines TRBV28 with TRBJ2-7; TRBD1 aligns across 7 bases. Unmatched junction bases numbered 9, after V lost 8 bases and J lost 2 bases. This CDR3 has 14 amino acids. Germline loops: CDR1 MDHEN, CDR2 SYDVKM. CDR3 residues: CASVAGTATYEQYF. The CDR3 DNA follows: TGTGCCAGCGTAGCCGGGACAGCCACCTACGAGCAGTACTTC.

There are many counts of this clone. J is TRBJ1-4 and V is TRBV7-9; TRBD1 aligns across 7 bases. Trimming removed 1 base from V and 8 bases from J; junction bases left unmatched: 13. CDR1 is SEHNR and CDR2 is FQNEAQ in the germline V gene (reference sequence). This CDR3 is 17 amino acids long. CDR3 amino acids: CASSLEGGLMGSEKLFF. CDR3 sequence (DNA): TGTGCCAGCAGCTTAGAAGGGGGCTTGATGGGCTCGGAAAAACTGTTTTTT.

The chain employs TRBV11-1 and TRBJ2-7; 13 bases fit TRBD2. There are 15 residues in the CDR3. V lost 4 bases and J lost 6; bases outside the gene matches: 6. Germline V lookup: CDR1 SGHAT, CDR2 FQDESV (reference sequence). Written as DNA, the CDR3 is TGTGCCAGCAGCTACCAGACTAGCGGGAGGCGCGAGCAGTACTTC. This sequence encodes CASSYQTSGRREQYF. The variable domain in full, completed from reference TRBV11-1 and TRBJ2-7, reads EAEVAQSPRYKITEKSQAVAFWCDPISGHATLYWYRQILGQGPELLVQFQDESVVDDSQLPKDRFSAERLKGVDSTLKIQPAELGDSAMYLCASSYQTSGRREQYFGPGTRLTVT.

The J gene is TRBJ1-1, the V gene TRBV18, with a weak D call TRBD1 (6 bases). V dropped 4 bases and J dropped 0 bases, with 9 bases sitting between them. The CDR3 contains 14 residues. Germline V gene sequence: CDR1 KGHSH, CDR2 LQKENI. DNA of the CDR3: TGTGCCAGCTCACAGGGGGGGATGAACACTGAAGCTTTCTTT. This sequence encodes CASSQGGMNTEAFF. The variable domain in full, with the rest retrieved from reference TRBV18 and TRBJ1-1, is NAGVMQNPRHLVRRRGQEARLRCSPMKGHSHVYWYRQLPEEGLKFMVYLQKENIIDESGMPKERFSAEFPKEGPSILRIQQVVRGDSAAYFCASSQGGMNTEAFFGQGTRLTVV.

This rearrangement joins TRBV2 to TRBJ1-3; the D is unclear. Per the germline V gene, CDR1 is SNHLY and CDR2 is FYNNEI. The V and J ends lost 7 bases and 0 bases respectively, with 10 bases between them. The CDR3 loop spans 14 amino acids. The CDR3 DNA sequence: TGTGCCAGCACATTCGTTAGCTCTGGAAACACCATATATTTT. Translation gives CASTFVSSGNTIYF.

The V and J genes are TRBV19 and TRBJ2-7, with unresolved D. V lost 5 bases and J 4 bases, leaving 12 bases between the germline ends. The CDR3 extends over 13 amino acids. Looked up from germline, CDR1 is LNHDA and CDR2 is SQIVND (reference sequence). The CDR3 loop is CASSPGFRYEQYF. The CDR3 DNA is TGTGCCAGTAGTCCAGGCTTCAGATACGAGCAGTACTTC.

The V gene is TRBV12-2, the J gene TRBJ2-3; the tabulated D call, TRBD2, remains unverified against the DNA. TRBV12-2 is tagged as a pseudogene. The length of the CDR3 is 17 residues. CDR3 sequence (DNA): TGTGCAAGTCGCTGTCGTGGAGCCGACCTGTTCACAGATACGCAGTATTTT. Its translation: CASRCRGADLFTDTQYF.

V is TRBV19 and J is TRBJ1-5; D is unclear. The V gene's germline CDR1 is LNHDA and CDR2 SQIVND (reference sequence). Trimming took off 0 bases at V and 0 bases at J, with 15 bases between the two ends. This CDR3 has 18 residues. The CDR3, as DNA: TGTGCCAGTAGTATAGACGACAATCCGGTGTATAGCAATCAGCCCCAGCATTTT. This gives the protein CASSIDDNPVYSNQPQHF.

The CDR3 DNA reads TGTGCCAGCAGCTCCGGGACAGGGCTCTACGAGCAGTACTTC. This codes for CASSSGTGLYEQYF. The chain carries TRBV3-1 (or the pseudogene TRBV3-2) and TRBJ2-7; 9 nucleotides line up with TRBD1. Trimming took 5 bases from V and 3 from J; bases not matched to a gene: 5. Per germline, CDR1 LGHDT and CDR2 YNNKEL (reference sequence). This CDR3 spans 14 amino acids.

This chain joins TRBV24-1 and TRBJ2-3; D call uncertain. CDR1 and CDR2 from the germline V gene are KGHDR and SFDVKD. Trimming took off 10 bases at V and 3 bases at J, with 13 bases between the two ends. The CDR3 has 13 amino acids. Here the CDR3 reads CATYEFETDTQYF. The CDR3 DNA reads TGTGCCACATACGAGTTCGAGACAGATACGCAGTATTTT.

J is TRBJ1-2 and V is TRBV6-5, with 7 bases lining up with TRBD1. Germline-derived CDR1 and CDR2 are MNHEY and SVGAGI. The CDR3 is 16 residues long. V was clipped by 2 bases and J by 0 bases; unmatched bases: 6. The CDR3 here is CASSYAGQTANYGYTF. The CDR3 coding sequence is TGTGCCAGCAGTTACGCGGGACAGACTGCTAACTATGGCTACACCTTC.

V and J are TRBV3-1 (or the pseudogene TRBV3-2) and TRBJ2-7; D gene ambiguous. The CDR3 is 15 residues long. Trimming stripped 2 bases from V and 0 bases from J, with 11 bases between. CDR1 is LGHDT, CDR2 YNNKEL, per germline (reference sequence). The CDR3 sequence is CASSQLMSYSYEQYF. The CDR3 DNA sequence: TGTGCCAGCAGCCAACTAATGTCTTACTCCTACGAGCAGTACTTC.

The V and J genes are TRBV28 and TRBJ1-4; 9 nucleotides align to TRBD1. Germline V gene sequence: CDR1 MDHEN, CDR2 SYDVKM. The CDR3 spans 15 residues. The V and J ends lost 2 bases and 8 bases, in that order; junction bases with no gene match: 6. The CDR3 protein is CASSLPGQGREKLFF. CDR3 nucleotide sequence: TGTGCCAGCAGTTTACCGGGACAGGGTAGGGAAAAACTGTTTTTT.

Only one count was recorded for this clone. The chain joins TRBV3-1 (or the pseudogene TRBV3-2) to TRBJ2-2; 9 bases line up with TRBD1. The CDR3 totals 17 residues. CDR1 is LGHDT and CDR2 is YNNKEL in the germline V gene (reference sequence). Losses at the gene ends were 3 bases for V and 2 bases for J; bases not matched to a gene: 7. The CDR3 DNA sequence: TGTGCCAGCAGCCACCTGGGACAGGGTGAAAACACCGGGGAGCTGTTTTTT. Translating gives CASSHLGQGENTGELFF.